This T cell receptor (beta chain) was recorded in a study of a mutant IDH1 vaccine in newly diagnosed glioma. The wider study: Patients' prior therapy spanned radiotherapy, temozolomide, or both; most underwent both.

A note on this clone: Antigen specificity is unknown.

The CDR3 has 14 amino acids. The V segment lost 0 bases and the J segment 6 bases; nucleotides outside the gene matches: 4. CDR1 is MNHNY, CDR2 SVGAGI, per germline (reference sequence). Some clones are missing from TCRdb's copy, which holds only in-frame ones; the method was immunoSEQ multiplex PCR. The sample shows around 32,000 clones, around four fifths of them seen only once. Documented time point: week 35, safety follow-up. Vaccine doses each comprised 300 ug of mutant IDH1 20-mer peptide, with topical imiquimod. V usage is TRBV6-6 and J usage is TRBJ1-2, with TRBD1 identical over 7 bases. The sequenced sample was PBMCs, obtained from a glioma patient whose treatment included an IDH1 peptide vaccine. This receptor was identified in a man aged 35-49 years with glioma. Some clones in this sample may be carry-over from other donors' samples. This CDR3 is CASSYSTGWDGYTF. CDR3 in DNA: TGTGCCAGCAGTTACTCGACAGGGTGGGATGGCTACACCTTC.